The next 15 T cell receptor beta chains were all read from a single sample in a study of esophageal squamous cell carcinoma under preoperative chemotherapy. Time point described: before preoperative PTX-NDP chemotherapy. TCRdb analysed the PCR reads with MiXCR anew, one entry per CDR3 protein. The sample contains around 14,000 distinct CDR3 sequences, 60% of which appear only once. This sample was gathered from a patient given preoperative chemotherapy. Receptor source: a human donor with esophageal squamous cell carcinoma. The donor label of this sample is uncertain.

This clonotype was picked up one time. One end of the junction does not line up with germline, which may come from a read error. V gene TRBV12-3 or TRBV12-4 combines with J gene TRBJ2-6; perhaps TRBD1 as D (5 bases). The length of the CDR3 is 15 residues. The CDR3 DNA is TGTGCCAGCAGTCCAGGGCAGCCTGGGGCCAACGTCCTGAATTTC. Its translation: CASSPGQPGANVLNF.

The chain has TRBV7-2 and TRBJ2-2; 7 bases are shared with TRBD2. The J call may be wrong; the DNA end is better matched by TRBJ2-3. The CDR3 length is 15 residues. The germline V gene encodes CDR1 SGHTA and CDR2 FQGNSA. CDR3 residues: CASSLASGLTGAQYF. The DNA of the CDR3 is TGTGCCAGCAGCTTAGCTAGCGGGCTCACCGGGGCGCAGTATTTT.

On this clonotype: Sequence at one end of the junction differs from germline and may be a read error. The V call is TRBV7-2, the J call TRBJ2-5, with 7 bases aligning to TRBD2. CDR1 is SGHTA and CDR2 is FQGNSA in the germline V gene. CDR3 length: 14 amino acids. This CDR3 reads CASSGARDQETQYF. In nucleotides, the CDR3 is TGTGCGAGCAGCGGGGCCCGTGACCAAGAGACCCAGTACTTC.

The chain joins TRBV6-1 to TRBJ1-4, with a weak D call TRBD1 (5 bases). Germline V gives CDR1 MNHNS, CDR2 SASEGT. There are 13 residues in the CDR3. With 4 bases removed from V and 8 bases from J, the gap between germline ends came to 11 bases. The CDR3 spells CASSGQGGEKLFF. The CDR3 nucleotides are TGTGCCAGCAGTGGCCAGGGAGGAGAAAAACTGTTTTTT.

Relative to its sample, this clonotype is medium-sized (0.01 to 0.1%). The chain uses TRBV11-3 and TRBJ2-3; D unresolved. The CDR3 is made up of 13 amino acids. Looked up from germline, CDR1 is SGHNT and CDR2 is YENEEA. With 0 bases removed from V and 3 bases from J, the gap between germline ends came to 4 bases. CDR3 sequence: CASSLEGTDTQYF. DNA of the CDR3: TGTGCCAGCAGCTTAGAGGGGACAGATACGCAGTATTTT.

Points on this clonotype: An end of the junction does not agree with germline; a read error may underlie this. This chain links TRBV7-2 with TRBJ2-3; 11 bases agree with TRBD1. CDR3 length equals 16 residues. Per the germline V gene, CDR1 is SGHTA and CDR2 is FQGNSA. CDR3 region: CASSPIGTGGGETQTF. For the CDR3, the DNA is TGTGCCAGCAGCCCAATCGGGACAGGGGGGGGAGAGACCCAGACTTTC.

Here the CDR3 reads CAISESGGYNEQFF. CDR3 nucleotides: TGTGCCATCAGTGAGTCGGGGGGCTACAATGAGCAGTTCTTC. The chain uses TRBV10-3 and TRBJ2-1; maybe TRBD2 (6 bases). Trimming pared 0 bases from V and 3 bases from J, leaving 6 bases between. Germline CDR1 and CDR2: ENHRY and SYGVKD. The CDR3 extends over 14 amino acids.

The chain uses TRBV14 and TRBJ1-1; no reliable D call. Trimming removed 3 bases from V and 4 bases from J, with 12 bases in between. The CDR3 is made up of 14 amino acids. Germline CDR1 and CDR2: SGHDN and FVKESK. The CDR3 sequence is CASSQALESTEAFF. The DNA of the CDR3 is TGTGCCAGCAGCCAGGCACTTGAGAGCACTGAAGCTTTCTTT.

The rearrangement uses TRBV28 and TRBJ2-1, with D tentatively TRBD2 (6 bases). CDR1 is MDHEN, CDR2 SYDVKM, per germline. This CDR3 comprises 16 residues. Between the trimmed V and J ends, which lost 4 bases and 4 bases, there was a span of 17 bases. The DNA of the CDR3 is TGTGCCAGCAGTTCGGGGGTCGGTTTTCTATACAATGAGCAGTTCTTC. It encodes CASSSGVGFLYNEQFF.

The chain has TRBV7-2 and TRBJ2-7; 8 bases fit TRBD1. The CDR3 loop spans 17 amino acids. J gave up 0 bases and V 5 bases, and 12 bases lay outside the gene matches. Germline CDR1 and CDR2: SGHTA and FQGNSA. The CDR3 sequence: CASSPRGGQGNSYEQYF. CDR3 bases: TGTGCCAGCAGCCCACGGGGCGGACAGGGCAACTCCTACGAGCAGTACTTC.

Concerning this clonotype: A read error may produce the germline difference seen at one junction end. This chain's CDR3 is CASSRMQAGSTEELYF. For the CDR3, the DNA is TGTGCCAGCAGTCGGATGCAGGCTGGTAGCACCGAGGAGCTGTATTTT. The V call is TRBV6-1, the J call TRBJ2-2, with D unclear. Germline values: CDR1 MNHNS, CDR2 SASEGT. This CDR3 has 16 amino acids.

The sample holds a few counts of this clonotype. Possible read error: a much larger clone is one base away. The V gene is TRBV10-3, the J gene TRBJ2-1, with 8 nucleotides matching TRBD1. This CDR3 comprises 14 residues. V shed 0 bases and J 10 bases; nucleotides not matched to a gene: 5. Germline lookup yields CDR1 ENHRY and CDR2 SYGVKD. In DNA, the CDR3 is TGTGCCATCAGTGAGTCTGGACAGGGCTACGAGCAGTTCTTC. It codes for CAISESGQGYEQFF.

This chain joins TRBV7-2 and TRBJ2-3, with a tentative D call TRBD1 (5 bases). The J call is in doubt because the DNA end fits TRBJ2-7 better. The CDR3 is made up of 13 amino acids. Germline V gene sequence: CDR1 SGHTA, CDR2 FQGNSA. CDR3: CARGLTDKNTQYF. The CDR3 region has the DNA TGTGCCAGGGGGCTTACAGACAAAAATACGCAGTACTTC.

Comment on this clonotype: At one end the junction does not follow the germline gene, possibly because of a read error. V usage is TRBV7-2 and J usage is TRBJ2-3, with D maybe TRBD2 (7 bases). This CDR3 has 16 amino acids. Germline CDR1 and CDR2: SGHTA and FQGNSA. The CDR3 spells CASRGRGGGDTDTQYF. The CDR3 bases are TGTGCCAGCAGGGGACGAGGGGGGGGTGACACAGATACGCAGTATTTC.

The chain joins TRBV6-1 to TRBJ2-7; 8 nucleotides agree with TRBD1. The CDR3 covers 13 residues. Per germline, CDR1 MNHNS and CDR2 SASEGT. Losses at the gene ends were 7 bases for V and 0 bases for J; bases not matched to a gene: 2. The CDR3 DNA reads TGTGCCAGCAAGACAGGGGACTCCTACGAGCAGTACTTC. This gives the protein CASKTGDSYEQYF.